This TCR beta chain was sequenced in a study of T cells after posttransplantation cyclophosphamide. Study-level results: Recipient CMV seropositivity and CMV reactivation strongly tracked TRB clonality. Later blood repertoires were often dominated by clones from the donor CD8+ memory compartment. Tissue-infiltrating T cells from skin or gut overlapped little with blood T cells.

Cyclophosphamide on days +3 and +4 followed busulfan-fludarabine conditioning and a marrow graft. The CDR3 has 16 amino acids. Germline values: CDR1 SGHNT, CDR2 YENEEA. V dropped 1 base and J dropped 3; count of bases not matched to a gene: 7. Sequenced by immunoSEQ multiplex PCR; TCRdb stores in-frame clones only, minus some. The sample shows tens of thousands of clones, roughly 91% of them seen only once. This clone was seen just once. The antigen remains unidentified. The V gene is TRBV11-3, the J gene TRBJ2-3; TRBD2 agrees at 7 bases. The sequence was collected from a male patient in his sixties or seventies who received an allogeneic stem cell transplant from a related donor and was CMV-positive. The graft donor may have given rise to some T cells. This specimen consisted of PBMCs, obtained 62 days after allogeneic stem cell transplant with posttransplant cyclophosphamide. CDR3 residues: CASSLGAGRETDTQYF. The CDR3, as DNA: TGTGCCAGCAGCTTAGGTGCAGGGAGGGAGACAGATACGCAGTATTTT.